These 5 T cell receptor beta chains originate from one sample sequenced in a study of blood T cells in healthy people across ages (dated by TCRdb to between 2014 and 2017). Libraries were made using 5' RACE. TCRdb names Illumina HiSeq 2500 as the instrument used. A second roughly 6 to 12 cycle PCR used a sample-barcoded 5' primer and a J-beta primer mix. The raw public data were reprocessed by TCRdb itself: fastp quality trimming at Q25, MiXCR clonotype calling, in-frame beta chains only. Rows with one shared CDR3 protein collapse into an entry with the most common genes and DNA. The sample yields 850,000 or so distinct CDR3 sequences; 29% were counted once. The ten largest clones represent approximately 15% of the sample. The sample comprised blood. The receptor set was obtained from an elderly woman in good health.

The sample holds many counts of this clonotype. The chain uses TRBV4-2 and TRBJ1-2, with D maybe TRBD1 (5 bases). Looked up from germline, CDR1 is LGHNA and CDR2 is YNFKEQ. This CDR3 is 15 amino acids long. V was shortened by 2 bases and J by 4 bases, with 14 bases between the two germline ends. The CDR3 reads CASSQTGTGSYGYTF. The CDR3 DNA reads as TGTGCCAGCAGCCAAACCGGGACTGGGAGCTATGGCTACACCTTC.

As regards this clonotype: A much larger clone is a single base away; this may be a read error. The genes are TRBV10-3 and TRBJ2-1; weak D call: TRBD1 (5 bases). There are 16 residues in the CDR3. V was trimmed by 5 bases and J by 7 bases, leaving 21 bases between them. Germline assignment: CDR1 ENHRY and CDR2 SYGVKD. CDR3 nucleotide sequence: TGTGCCATCAGTTTCTCGGACATGGGGCGGTTGAATGAGCAGTTCTTC. Protein product: CAISFSDMGRLNEQFF.

This clonotype was observed many times. The V call is TRBV5-1, the J call TRBJ2-7, with 9 bases identical to TRBD1. The V gene end was trimmed by 4 bases and the J gene end by 6 bases; junction bases not matched to a gene: 11. The CDR3 has 15 residues. The germline V gene has CDR1 SGHRS and CDR2 YFSETQ. In DNA form, the CDR3 reads TGCGCCAGCAGCCAGGGGACAGGGCAGATCGGCGAGCAGTACTTC. This encodes CASSQGTGQIGEQYF.

This clonotype showed up just a few times. V gene TRBV18 combines with J gene TRBJ2-7; 9 positions agree with TRBD2. Germline CDR1 KGHSH, CDR2 LQKENI. V dropped 6 bases and J dropped 7; count of bases not matched to a gene: 13. The CDR3 length is 15 residues. The CDR3 sequence: CASSTASGGTDEQYF. The CDR3 region has the DNA TGTGCCAGCTCGACCGCCAGCGGGGGGACGGATGAGCAGTACTTC.

This clonotype was found a few times. This chain uses TRBV6-2 or TRBV6-3 with TRBJ2-5; D gene uncertain. Trimming shortened V by 6 bases and J by 4 bases, and 21 bases separated the two germline ends. CDR3 length equals 16 residues. Germline assignment: CDR1 MNHEY and CDR2 SVGEGT. CDR3 DNA: TGTGCCAGCAGAAGAACCGGGTCGGACCGTTCAGAGACCCAGTACTTC. Protein sequence: CASRRTGSDRSETQYF.